This TCR beta chain stems from a study of cytomegalovirus exposure and HLA in healthy donors. The CDR3 is 11 amino acids. Germline V gene sequence: CDR1 KGHSH, CDR2 LQKENI. Trimming stripped 1 base from V and 4 bases from J, with 2 bases between. The study ran its PCR with 60 Vbeta and 13 Jbeta primers. Sequencing used immunoSEQ multiplex PCR; TCRdb keeps in-frame clones, though not all of them. The repertoire includes about 200,000 clones, roughly 87% of them detected once, and around 0.98% sits in the top ten. The clonotype comes from a boy aged 2 to 10 in good health and CMV-seronegative. The sequenced sample was PBMCs. The gene calls are TRBV18 and TRBJ2-7, with D unresolved. CDR3 loop: CASSPLYEQYF. CDR3 bases: TGTGCCAGCTCACCACTATACGAGCAGTACTTC.